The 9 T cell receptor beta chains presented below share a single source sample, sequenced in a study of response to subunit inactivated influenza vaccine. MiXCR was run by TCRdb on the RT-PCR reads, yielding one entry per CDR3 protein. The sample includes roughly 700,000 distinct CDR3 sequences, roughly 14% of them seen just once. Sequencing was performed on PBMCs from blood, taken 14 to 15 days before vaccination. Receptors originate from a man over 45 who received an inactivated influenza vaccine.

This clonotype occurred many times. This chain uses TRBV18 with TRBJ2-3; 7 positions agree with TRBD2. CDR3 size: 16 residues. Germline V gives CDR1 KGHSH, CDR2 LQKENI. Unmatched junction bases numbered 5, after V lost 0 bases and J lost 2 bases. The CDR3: CASSPPNGGITDTQYF. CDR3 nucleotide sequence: TGTGCCAGCTCACCACCCAACGGGGGGATCACAGATACGCAGTATTTT.

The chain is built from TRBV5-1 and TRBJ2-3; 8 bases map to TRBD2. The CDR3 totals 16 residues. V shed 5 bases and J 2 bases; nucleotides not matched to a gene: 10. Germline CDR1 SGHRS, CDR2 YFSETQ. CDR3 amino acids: CASRDGGGRFTDTQYF. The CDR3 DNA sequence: TGCGCCAGCAGAGACGGGGGGGGCCGCTTCACAGATACGCAGTATTTT.

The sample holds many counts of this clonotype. CDR3 sequence reads: CASSLRGFSTDTQYF. The CDR3 DNA follows: TGCGCCAGCAGCCTTAGAGGATTTAGCACAGATACGCAGTATTTT. V and J are TRBV5-1 and TRBJ2-3; D unresolved. V was shortened by 4 bases and J by 0 bases, with 12 bases between the two germline ends. The germline CDR1 and CDR2 sequences are SGHRS and YFSETQ. The CDR3 consists of 15 residues.

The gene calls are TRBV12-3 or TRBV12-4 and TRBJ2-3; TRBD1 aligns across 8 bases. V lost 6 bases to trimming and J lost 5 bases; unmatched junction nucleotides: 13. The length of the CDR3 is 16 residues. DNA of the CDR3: TGTGCCAGCAGCCTGACCACAGGGGGTACTAGAGATACGCAGTATTTT. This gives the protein CASSLTTGGTRDTQYF.

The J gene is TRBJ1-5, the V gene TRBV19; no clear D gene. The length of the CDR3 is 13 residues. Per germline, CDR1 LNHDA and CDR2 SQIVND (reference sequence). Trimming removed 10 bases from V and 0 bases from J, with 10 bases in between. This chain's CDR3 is CATRPYSNQPQHF. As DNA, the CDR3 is TGTGCCACCAGACCATATAGCAATCAGCCCCAGCATTTT.

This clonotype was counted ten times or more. The CDR3 loop reads CASRLMLIQNTEAFF. CDR3 sequence (DNA): TGTGCCAGCAGGCTTATGCTTATACAGAACACTGAAGCTTTCTTT. The genes are TRBV6-2 or TRBV6-3 and TRBJ1-1; D gene ambiguous. Trimming removed 6 bases at V and 1 base at J, with 15 bases between. CDR1 is MNHEY and CDR2 is SVGEGT in the germline V gene. This CDR3 is 15 amino acids long.

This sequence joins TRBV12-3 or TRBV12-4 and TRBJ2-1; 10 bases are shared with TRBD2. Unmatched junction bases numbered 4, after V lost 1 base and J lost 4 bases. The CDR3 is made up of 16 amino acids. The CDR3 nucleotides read TGTGCCAGCAGTTTAGATACTAGCGGGATATACAATGAGCAGTTCTTC. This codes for CASSLDTSGIYNEQFF.

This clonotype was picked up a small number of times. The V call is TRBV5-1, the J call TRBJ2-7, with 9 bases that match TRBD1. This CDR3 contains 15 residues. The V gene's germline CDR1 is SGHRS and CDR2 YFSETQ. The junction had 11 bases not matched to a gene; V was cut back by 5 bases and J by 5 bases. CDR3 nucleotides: TGCGCCAGCAGACGGCCCGGGACAGGGAACGACGAGCAGTACTTC. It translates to CASRRPGTGNDEQYF.

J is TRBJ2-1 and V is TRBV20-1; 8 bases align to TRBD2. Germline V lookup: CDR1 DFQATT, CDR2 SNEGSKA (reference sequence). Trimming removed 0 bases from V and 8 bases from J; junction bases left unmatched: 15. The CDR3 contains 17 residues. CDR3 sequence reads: CSARDRWREAPKDEQFF. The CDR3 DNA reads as TGCAGTGCTAGAGATCGGTGGCGGGAGGCTCCTAAGGATGAGCAGTTCTTC.